A selection of T cell receptor beta chains follows, all from one sample in a study of blood T cell repertoires in COVID-19. Sequencing used immunoSEQ multiplex PCR; TCRdb keeps in-frame clones, though not all of them. The sample lists around 60,000 clones; approximately 80% were seen once. Sequences were obtained from peripheral blood. Receptors were obtained from a man aged 80 or over with acute or convalescent COVID-19. Both conserved end residues are part of each CDR3. The D gene is left open where the match is weak. Only part of the rows carry a size: once, few, many, or a class if the clone is expanded.

d_gene: -
abundance: -
v_gene: TRBV18
j_gene: TRBJ1-1
CDR3aa: CASSPSPGQSNTEAFF
CDR3nt: TGTGCCAGCTCACCAAGCCCCGGACAGTCAAACACTGAAGCTTTCTTT

d_gene: -
abundance: -
v_gene: TRBV20-1
j_gene: TRBJ1-5
CDR3aa: CSASAGDQPQHF
CDR3nt: TGCAGTGCTAGTGCCGGGGATCAGCCCCAGCATTTT

d_gene: -
abundance: -
v_gene: TRBV5-5
j_gene: TRBJ1-5
CDR3aa: CASSLVENQPQHF
CDR3nt: TGTGCCAGCAGCTTGGTGGAGAATCAGCCCCAGCATTTT

d_gene: TRBD2
abundance: few
v_gene: TRBV13
j_gene: TRBJ2-5
CDR3aa: CASSLGLAGGQETQYF
CDR3nt: TGTGCCAGCAGCTTGGGACTAGCGGGGGGGCAAGAGACCCAGTACTTC

d_gene: -
abundance: -
v_gene: TRBV2
j_gene: TRBJ2-7
CDR3aa: CASSEMPGKNEQYF
CDR3nt: TGTGCCAGCAGTGAAATGCCGGGGAAGAACGAGCAGTACTTC

d_gene: -
abundance: -
v_gene: TRBV9
j_gene: TRBJ1-4
CDR3aa: CASSVEGATNEKLFF
CDR3nt: TGTGCCAGCAGCGTAGAGGGGGCAACTAATGAAAAACTGTTTTTT

d_gene: TRBD2
abundance: -
v_gene: TRBV4-1
j_gene: TRBJ2-7
CDR3aa: CASSRTSGGPYEQYF
CDR3nt: TGCGCCAGCAGCCGGACTTCGGGGGGTCCCTACGAGCAGTACTTC

d_gene: TRBD1
abundance: -
v_gene: TRBV6-5
j_gene: TRBJ1-1
CDR3aa: CASSNQGDTEAFF
CDR3nt: TGTGCCAGCAGTAACCAGGGGGACACTGAAGCTTTCTTT

d_gene: -
abundance: once
v_gene: TRBV19
j_gene: TRBJ1-5
CDR3aa: CASSTMTGSLPQHF
CDR3nt: TGTGCCAGTAGTACTATGACAGGTAGTTTGCCCCAGCATTTT

d_gene: -
abundance: -
v_gene: TRBV5-6
j_gene: TRBJ2-7
CDR3aa: CASSGEEEQYF
CDR3nt: TGTGCCAGCAGCGGCGAGGAGGAGCAGTACTTC

d_gene: -
abundance: once
v_gene: TRBV9
j_gene: TRBJ2-5
CDR3aa: CASSSEYGRQETQYF
CDR3nt: TGTGCCAGCAGCTCCGAGTACGGGAGACAAGAGACCCAGTACTTC

d_gene: -
abundance: -
v_gene: TRBV18
j_gene: TRBJ2-1
CDR3aa: CASSPLKGGHNEQFF
CDR3nt: TGTGCCAGCTCACCATTGAAGGGGGGGCATAATGAGCAGTTCTTC

d_gene: -
abundance: once
v_gene: TRBV6-5
j_gene: TRBJ1-2
CDR3aa: CASSYLRQSYYTF
CDR3nt: TGTGCCAGCAGTTACTTACGACAGAGTTACTACACCTTC

d_gene: -
abundance: -
v_gene: TRBV2
j_gene: TRBJ2-5
CDR3aa: CASSRETQYF
CDR3nt: TGTGCCAGCAGTCGAGAGACCCAGTACTTC

d_gene: -
abundance: -
v_gene: TRBV5-5
j_gene: TRBJ1-2
CDR3aa: CASSLQGDLYTF
CDR3nt: TGTGCCAGTAGCTTACAGGGAGACCTTTACACCTTC

d_gene: TRBD1
abundance: -
v_gene: TRBV7-9
j_gene: TRBJ2-7
CDR3aa: CASTSGQSYEQYF
CDR3nt: TGTGCCAGCACCTCGGGACAGTCCTACGAGCAGTACTTC